This T cell receptor (beta chain) was profiled in a study of cytomegalovirus exposure and HLA in healthy donors (dated by TCRdb to about 2017). Broadly, across the study: An earlier analysis of approximately 550 of the donors reported 250 to 350 Gb of sequence data and 117 million unique TCR beta sequences from roughly 180 million T cells. A later genetic analysis used genome-wide SNP genotypes for about 60% of the 666 donors, treating that subset as a discovery cohort. The study combined high-throughput TCR immunosequencing, statistical association of individual TCRs with disease status, and machine learning to predict cytomegalovirus infection status. The T cell repertoires of under 700 subjects were profiled by immunosequencing and related to cytomegalovirus serostatus. The study was designed to test whether signatures of past pathogen exposure could be identified by cataloging public T cell receptors. About 280 gigabases of sequencing data and 91 million or so unique TCR sequences made up an early release that covered roughly 670 HLA-typed donors. An earlier analysis of around 640 of the donors used high-throughput TCR beta sequencing to judge whether each TCR beta V gene segment behaved as functional or pseudogenic. Every discovery cohort repertoire had been produced on one sequencing platform. In the later analysis, no new phenotypic data were used to find candidate immune exposures; instead, reliance was placed on TCR beta sequences and their occurrence across donors. About five DR-DQ haplotypes were handled as single units for association and clustering because linkage in the cohort was strong. Alongside the repertoire data, information on donor age, sex, ethnicity and CMV serostatus was compiled. HLA typing covered class I and class II loci at four-digit resolution. In addition to the first cohort of 666 subjects, a separate validation cohort of approximately 130 different subjects was used. Of the roughly 400 genotyped donors, 65% to 90% fell in the genetic ancestry cluster associated with self-reported Caucasian donors. A later analysis re-examined previously published TCR beta repertoires from over 500 donors and added high-resolution HLA genotyping to investigate patterns of TCR occurrence. Across approximately 400 genotyped donors of the cohort, an average of about 200,000 unique TCR beta nucleotide sequences per donor were sequenced, and 15% to 20% of those sequences were non-productive. Typing coverage varied by locus: roughly 629-630 donors for A, B, C, DRB1 and DQB1; 500 to 550 for DQA1; more than 600 for DPA1; fewer than 480 for DPB1.

The cohort was made up of 500 to 850 healthy bone marrow donors. Cohort members were all nominally healthy when sampled, although unrecorded immune exposures were likely present. Of the approximately 670 cohort members, around 280 had positive CMV serostatus and 350 to 400 had negative CMV serostatus, and CMV serostatus was not recorded for the donor. Every donor gave a peripheral blood sample, and the peripheral blood mononuclear cells from that sample were used for TCR beta sequencing. Genomic DNA extraction from the blood cell samples was performed with the Qiagen DNeasy Blood Extraction Kit. General conclusions and limits of the study: When HLA alleles, especially DR and DQ, strongly co-occurred, attributing TCR associations to individual alleles was difficult. Most CMV-associated TCR beta chains appeared to be HLA-restricted in a later analysis, and the HLA associations seemed to be driven largely by CMV exposure. A later analysis reported that several top co-occurrence clusters appeared linked to parvovirus B19, influenza, CMV and Epstein-Barr virus. The presence/absence analyses assumed that sequencing depth was roughly uniform across donors, and that assumption may not be true. The sequencing pipeline was judged likely to have produced a cluster of highly shared sequence variants as a technical artifact. The study listed 164 TCR beta chains as associated with cytomegalovirus. Correlated functional status among segregating V segments might be attributable to linkage disequilibrium, but an unknown experimental factor could not be ruled out. Immune exposure information for the cohort was limited to CMV serostatus. While some public TCRs were present in many individuals, most TCR sequences turned up only very rarely across donors. The authors suggested that the approach could potentially be extended to other disease states and immunological phenotypes. Cytomegalovirus status was reported to be diagnosed by the classifier with high specificity and sensitivity in both the original and validation cohorts. Compared with the approximately 670-donor mean, donors in an Asian-associated ancestry cluster had fewer N-insertions in productive TCRs, according to a later genetic analysis. Because HLA typing was unavailable for some donors at each locus, only the typed subset was used in association tests. A later genetic analysis associated a missense DCLRE1C variant with V-gene and J-gene trimming of TCR beta chains, and an independent cohort replicated the association. A later analysis found that TCR association rates varied across HLA loci, with DRB1 alleles showing the most associated TCRs and HLA-C alleles the fewest. The earlier analysis of fewer than 750 of the donors excluded roughly 17 rarely observed V segments, including chromosome 9 orphons, because counts were too low. In vitro tests confirmed that a few of the cytomegalovirus-associated TCR beta chains recognize cytomegalovirus antigens. Only TCR beta chains were sequenced in this cohort, and the absence of alpha or paired-chain data limited detectable features. A further reported finding was that TCR beta sequences accurately predicted the HLA-A and HLA-B alleles for most subjects in the first cohort. In an earlier analysis of 450 to 750 of the donors, most TCR beta V segments appeared in productive rearrangements about 87% or about 30% of the time, broadly matching IMGT annotations. Compared with equally common non-associated chains, HLA-associated TCR beta chains in a later analysis were more clonally expanded and had lower generation probabilities. At a false discovery rate of 0.05, a later analysis linked under 20,000 TCR beta sequences to specific HLA alleles.

Notes on this clone: Which antigen it targets is not known. No much larger clonotype is one base removed from it; base qualities were not supplied.

Libraries came from the immunoSEQ multiplex PCR assay. The multiplex PCR relied on a mix of 60 forward primers for TCR Vbeta segments and 13 reverse primers for TCR Jbeta segments. The CDR3 region of rearranged TCR beta genes was amplified from genomic DNA with a multiplex PCR assay. Amplified TCR beta libraries were sequenced as 87-base-pair reads on the Illumina HiSeq System. Per the source publication's procedure: Across the roughly 670 repertoires, a later analysis counted roughly 77 million unique TCR beta chains, 8.5 million to 12 million of which were shared by at least two donors. To remove PCR and sequencing errors, raw reads were error-corrected and collapsed into unique sequences using a nearest-neighbor algorithm that merged closely related sequences. To assign V, D and J gene segments, CDR3 sequences were aligned to IMGT reference sequences. For a sequence to be retained, at least a six-nucleotide match to both a V gene segment and a J gene segment was required. A rearrangement counted as productive if the CDR3 had no stop codons and remained in frame with V and J, and every other rearrangement counted as non-productive. CDR3 was defined according to IMGT convention as the region running from the second conserved V-encoded cysteine to the conserved J-encoded phenylalanine. The earlier analysis of fewer than 700 of the donors excluded sequences that lacked an unambiguous match to a single V gene segment. In an earlier analysis of 450 to 700 of the donors, V segments were called functional above 56.7% productive rearrangements and were called segregating when the between-donor standard deviation exceeded 5%. A statistical classification framework was built for diagnosing cytomegalovirus status from the catalog of TCR beta chain sequences. V and J gene assignment, in a later analysis, came from comparing TCR nucleotide sequences with IMGT/GENE-DB human TR gene sequences. Using the TCRdist pipeline, a later analysis assigned CDR3 sequences along with most-parsimonious VDJ recombination scenarios. A later analysis defined each TCR beta chain by its CDR3 amino acid sequence plus V-gene family, and excluded reads lacking a unique V-gene family. In a later analysis, around 600 highly shared, low-generation-probability nucleotide sequences were removed to address suspected cross-contamination and a sequencing artifact. In a later analysis, a clonal expansion index for each public chain was calculated from normalized within-repertoire ranks of inferred template counts. In a later analysis, generation probabilities were computed using a VDJ recombination model fitted to out-of-frame rearrangements, and the results were checked against IGoR. Hypergeometric tests were used in a later analysis to score TCR-TCR, TCR-HLA and TCR-CMV co-occurrence, with a repertoire-size bias correction applied to the TCR pairs. To estimate false discovery rates, a later analysis permuted the HLA or CMV assignments 20 times. In a later analysis, co-occurring TCRs were grouped using DBSCAN, and TCRdist sequence similarity was added for clustering within HLA-allele-positive subsets. Co-occurrence clustering excluded repertoires with fewer than 30,000 or more than 120,000 public chains, plus five with anomalous nucleotide sharing. TCRdb stores this immuneACCESS table with in-frame sequences only. Part of the clones is absent; in the studies checked, under half of the shortfall reflects unresolved V genes, and no reason is known for the rest. V, J and clone size reflect that table, while D and trimming were determined from the DNA. This sample holds over 65,000 clones; more than 80% were observed only once. About 7% of the sample is held by the ten biggest clonotypes.

The TCR comes from a human donor in good health. Input material: PBMCs.

In nucleotide form, the sequence is TGCGCCAGCAGGGTGACTAGCGGGGGCACAGATACGCAGTATTTT. The encoded protein is CASRVTSGGTDTQYF. Recombination connected TRBV10-2 to TRBJ2-3, and 11 junctional nucleotides match TRBD2. V ends up 6 bases short and J 1 base short, with an unmatched junction base count of 3. The CDR3 starts with the cysteine, ends with the phenylalanine, and has 15 residues. CDR3 DNA is the only sequence kept; it has 45 bases, read in frame from the first base. Based on the germline V gene, the CDR1 and CDR2 sequences are WSHSY and SAAADI.